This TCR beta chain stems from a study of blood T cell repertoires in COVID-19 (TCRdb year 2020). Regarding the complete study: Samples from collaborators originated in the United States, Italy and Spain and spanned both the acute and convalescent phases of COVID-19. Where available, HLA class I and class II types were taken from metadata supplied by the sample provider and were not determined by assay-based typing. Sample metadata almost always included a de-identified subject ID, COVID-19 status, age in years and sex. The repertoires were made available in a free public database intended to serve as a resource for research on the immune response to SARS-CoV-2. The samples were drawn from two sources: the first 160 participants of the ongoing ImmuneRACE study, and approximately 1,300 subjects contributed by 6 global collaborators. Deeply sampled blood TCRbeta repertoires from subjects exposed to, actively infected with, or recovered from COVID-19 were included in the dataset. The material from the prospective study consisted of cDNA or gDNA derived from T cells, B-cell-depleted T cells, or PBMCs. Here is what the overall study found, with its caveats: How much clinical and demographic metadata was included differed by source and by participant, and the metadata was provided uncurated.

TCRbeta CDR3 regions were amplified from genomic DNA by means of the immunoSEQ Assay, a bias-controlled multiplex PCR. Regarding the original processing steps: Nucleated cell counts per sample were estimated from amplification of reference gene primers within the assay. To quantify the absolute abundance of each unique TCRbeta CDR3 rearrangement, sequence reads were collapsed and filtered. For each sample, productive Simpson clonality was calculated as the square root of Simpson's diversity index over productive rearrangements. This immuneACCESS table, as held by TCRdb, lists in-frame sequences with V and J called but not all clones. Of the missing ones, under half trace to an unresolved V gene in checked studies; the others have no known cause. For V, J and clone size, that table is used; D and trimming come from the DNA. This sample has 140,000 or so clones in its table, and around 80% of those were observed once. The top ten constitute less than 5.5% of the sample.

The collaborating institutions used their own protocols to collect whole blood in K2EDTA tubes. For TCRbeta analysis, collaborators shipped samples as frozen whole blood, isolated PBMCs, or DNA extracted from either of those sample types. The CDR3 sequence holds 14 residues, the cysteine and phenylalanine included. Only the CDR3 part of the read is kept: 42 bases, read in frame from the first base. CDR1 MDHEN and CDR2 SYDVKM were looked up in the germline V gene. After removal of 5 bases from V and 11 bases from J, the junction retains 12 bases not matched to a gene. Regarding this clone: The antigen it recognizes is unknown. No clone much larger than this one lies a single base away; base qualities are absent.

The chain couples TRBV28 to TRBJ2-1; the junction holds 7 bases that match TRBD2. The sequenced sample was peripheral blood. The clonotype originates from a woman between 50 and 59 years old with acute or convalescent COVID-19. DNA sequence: TGTGCCAGCAGTGTGGCCGACGGGGAGGGTCAGCAGTTCTTC. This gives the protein CASSVADGEGQQFF.